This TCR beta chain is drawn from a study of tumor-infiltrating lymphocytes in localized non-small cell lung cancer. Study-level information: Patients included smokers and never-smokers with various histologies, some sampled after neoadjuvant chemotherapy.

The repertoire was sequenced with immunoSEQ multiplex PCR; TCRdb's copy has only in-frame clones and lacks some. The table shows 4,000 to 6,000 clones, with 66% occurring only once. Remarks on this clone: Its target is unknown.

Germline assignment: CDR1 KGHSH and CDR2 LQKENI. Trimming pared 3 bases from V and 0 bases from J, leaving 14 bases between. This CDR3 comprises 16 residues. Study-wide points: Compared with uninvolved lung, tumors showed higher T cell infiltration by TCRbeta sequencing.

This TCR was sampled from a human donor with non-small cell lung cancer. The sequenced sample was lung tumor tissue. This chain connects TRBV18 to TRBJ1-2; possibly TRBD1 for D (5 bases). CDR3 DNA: TGTGCCAGCTCACCTGCCCCTAAGGGGTCTAACTATGGCTACACCTTC. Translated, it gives CASSPAPKGSNYGYTF.